This entry lists 10 T cell receptor beta chains sequenced from one sample in a study of blood T cells in healthy people across ages. Using a J-beta primer mix together with a sample-barcoded 5' primer, a second PCR was run for roughly 6 to 12 cycles. TCRdb reanalysed the 5' RACE reads using MiXCR and keeps one entry per CDR3 protein. The sample contains 650,000 to 800,000 distinct CDR3 sequences, about 42% of which appear only once. The sample was blood. Receptors were obtained from a man in his 60s in good health.

The chain combines TRBV6-2 or TRBV6-3 with TRBJ2-7; tentatively, D is TRBD1 (6 bases). Trimming cost V 6 bases and J 4 bases, with 16 bases left between them. Germline CDR1 MNHEY, CDR2 SVGEGT. CDR3 length: 14 residues. In nucleotides, the CDR3 is TGTGCCAGCAGAGGTACAGGGATTTCGTACGAGCAGTACTTC. Translating it yields CASRGTGISYEQYF.

V is TRBV9 and J is TRBJ1-3; D perhaps matches TRBD1 (5 bases). Germline V gene sequence: CDR1 SGDLS, CDR2 YYNGEE. This CDR3 comprises 16 residues. V lost 4 bases and J 0 bases, leaving 14 bases between the germline ends. The CDR3 DNA follows: TGTGCCAGCAGCTCCCGTGCAGGGCACTCTGGAAACACCATATATTTT. This codes for CASSSRAGHSGNTIYF.

This clonotype was detected only a few times. The genes are TRBV7-9 and TRBJ2-1; weak D call: TRBD1 (5 bases). The V gene's germline CDR1 is SEHNR and CDR2 FQNEAQ (reference sequence). V lost 5 bases and J 6 bases, leaving 11 bases between the germline ends. This CDR3 is 13 amino acids long. CDR3 in DNA: TGTGCCAGCAGCCGGGCTACAGGCAATGAGCAGTTCTTC. It translates to CASSRATGNEQFF. Variable domain in full (rest from reference TRBV7-9 and TRBJ2-1): DTGVSQNPRHKITKRGQNVTFRCDPISEHNRLYWYRQTLGQGPEFLTYFQNEAQLEKSRLLSDRFSAERPKGSFSTLEIQRTEQGDSAMYLCASSRATGNEQFFGPGTRLTVL.

This clonotype has a handful of counts. This sequence joins TRBV15 and TRBJ2-5, with no clear D. The end of the DNA fits TRBJ2-7 better, so the J call may be wrong. CDR1 LNHNV and CDR2 YYDKDF come from the germline V gene (reference sequence). This CDR3 contains 15 residues. The CDR3 region is CATSREGSLGSEQYF. CDR3 DNA: TGTGCCACCAGCAGAGAGGGGTCCTTGGGCAGCGAGCAGTACTTC.

The sample holds a few counts of this clonotype. J is TRBJ2-3 and V is TRBV29-1; D remains unclear. Deletions cut 5 bases from V and 4 bases from J, with 13 bases between. The germline CDR1 and CDR2 sequences are SQVTM and ANQGSEA. The CDR3 length is 13 residues. The DNA of the CDR3 is TGCAGCGTTCCCTCCGGCATGGCAGATACGCAGTATTTT. It yields the protein CSVPSGMADTQYF.

J is TRBJ1-2 and V is TRBV12-3 or TRBV12-4; D uncertain. Between the trimmed V and J ends, which lost 3 bases and 7 bases, there was a span of 18 bases. This CDR3 comprises 15 residues. The CDR3 DNA sequence: TGTGCCAGCAGTTTTTCCGGGAGGCCTGCAAGTGGCTACACCTTC. Protein: CASSFSGRPASGYTF.

The rearrangement uses TRBV24-1 and TRBJ1-2; 7 nucleotides align to TRBD1. The CDR3 is 13 amino acids. Germline values: CDR1 KGHDR, CDR2 SFDVKD. The ends lost 1 base at V and 8 bases at J; junction bases unmatched: 3. CDR3 DNA sequence: TGTGCCACCAGTGATTTTGGGACAGTAGGCTACACCTTC. Amino acid sequence: CATSDFGTVGYTF.

This clonotype was picked up a small number of times. J is TRBJ2-6 and V is TRBV10-3; D may match TRBD1 or TRBD2 (5 bases each). The V end was cut by 4 bases, the J end by 1 base, with 26 bases between. CDR1 ENHRY and CDR2 SYGVKD come from the germline V gene. The CDR3 is 21 residues long. The CDR3 DNA is TGTGCCATCAGTGGGCCGGGGCAGGCGACTACCAACCCTTCTGGGGCCAACGTCCTGACTTTC. This gives the protein CAISGPGQATTNPSGANVLTF.

The rearrangement links TRBV7-2 to TRBJ2-3, with 7 bases matching TRBD1. The CDR3 covers 16 residues. The trim removed 1 base at V and 3 bases at J, leaving 7 bases unmatched. Germline assignment: CDR1 SGHTA and CDR2 FQGNSA. CDR3 nucleotides: TGTGCCAGCAGCTTAGAGGGGGCGCTCGGAACAGATACGCAGTATTTT. Translating it yields CASSLEGALGTDTQYF.

This rearrangement joins TRBV7-2 to TRBJ1-4; possibly TRBD1 for D (6 bases). The CDR3 is 15 amino acids. CDR1 SGHTA and CDR2 FQGNSA come from the germline V gene. V was clipped by 1 base and J by 7 bases, with 13 bases between them. The DNA of the CDR3 is TGTGCCAGCAGCTTAGGTGGACAGCCTAGTGAAAAACTGTTTTTT. Protein: CASSLGGQPSEKLFF. Full variable domain (remainder filled in from reference TRBV7-2 and TRBJ1-4): GAGVSQSPSNKVTEKGKDVELRCDPISGHTALYWYRQSLGQGLEFLIYFQGNSAPDKSGLPSDRFSAERTGGSVSTLTIQRTQQEDSAVYLCASSLGGQPSEKLFFGSGTQLSVL.